The sequence of this TCR beta chain was determined in a study of beta chain features in type 1 diabetes. Cells sorted by CD45RO/CCR7/CD25/CD127/CD95/CD27 comprised CD4+ naive, central memory, regulatory and stem cell-like memory cells. Whole-study results and caveats: Here, the possible influence of HLA type (on TCRB rearrangement) remained unresolved.

The V end was cut by 3 bases, the J end by 5 bases, with 12 bases between. Per germline, CDR1 SGHNT and CDR2 YYREEE (reference sequence). The CDR3 has 13 residues. Expressed TCRB transcripts were sequenced, since all the RNA that had been isolated was reverse transcribed. Sequencing used immunoSEQ multiplex PCR; TCRdb keeps in-frame clones, though not all of them. The sample holds 310,000 or so clones; approximately 8% are singletons and the top ten take around 0.44%. This clone was counted a few times. The antigen remains undetermined. What was sequenced was central memory CD4+ T cells from blood. The receptor was derived from a woman aged 18-35 years in good health. The chain links TRBV5-4 to TRBJ2-7; possible D gene TRBD1, 6 bases. This CDR3 reads CASSSDSGNEQYF. DNA for the CDR3: TGTGCCAGCAGCTCGGACAGTGGAAACGAGCAGTACTTC.